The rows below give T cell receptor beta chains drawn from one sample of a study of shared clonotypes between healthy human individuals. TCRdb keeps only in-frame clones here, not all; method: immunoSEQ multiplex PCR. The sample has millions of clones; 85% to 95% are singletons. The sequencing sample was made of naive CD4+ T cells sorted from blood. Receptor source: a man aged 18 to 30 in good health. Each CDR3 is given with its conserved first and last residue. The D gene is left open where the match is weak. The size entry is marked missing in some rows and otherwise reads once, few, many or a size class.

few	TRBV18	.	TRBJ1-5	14	TGTGCCAGCTCACCTGGGACGGGCGAACAGCCCCAGCATTTT	CASSPGTGEQPQHF
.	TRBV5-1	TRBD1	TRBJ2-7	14	TGCGCCAGCAGCCCGGACAGGTTCCCCTACGAGCAGTACTTC	CASSPDRFPYEQYF
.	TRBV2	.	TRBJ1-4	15	TGTGCCAGCAGCCAACCGCGGGGGACTAATGAAAAACTGTTTTTT	CASSQPRGTNEKLFF
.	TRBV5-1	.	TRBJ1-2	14	TGCGCCAGCGCCCCCGAACTAGGCGGCTATGGCTACACCTTC	CASAPELGGYGYTF
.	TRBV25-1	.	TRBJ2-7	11	TGTGCCAGCAGTGTAAAGTACGAGCAGTACTTC	CASSVKYEQYF
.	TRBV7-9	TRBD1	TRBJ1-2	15	TGTGCCAGCAGCTCCAGGACAGGGCTCTACTATGGCTACACCTTC	CASSSRTGLYYGYTF
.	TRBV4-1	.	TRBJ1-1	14	TGCGCCAGCAGCCAAGAGGGGACAAATACTGAAGCTTTCTTT	CASSQEGTNTEAFF
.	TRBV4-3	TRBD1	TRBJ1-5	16	TGCGCCAGCAGCCAAGATATGGGGACAGGGGGTGGGTCCCAGCATTTT	CASSQDMGTGGGSQHF
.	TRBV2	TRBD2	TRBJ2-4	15	TGTGCCAGCAGTCGGCGGGAGGGACGCGGGAACATTCAGTACTTC	CASSRREGRGNIQYF
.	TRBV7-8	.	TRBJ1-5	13	TGTGCCAGCACCCAAAGTAGCAATCAGCCCCAGCATTTT	CASTQSSNQPQHF
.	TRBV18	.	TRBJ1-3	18	TGTGCCAGCTCATCACCGGGACGCATCATGATGGCTGGAAACACCATATATTTT	CASSSPGRIMMAGNTIYF
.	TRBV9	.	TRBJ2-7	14	TGTGCCAGCAGCGTAGAGGGCAGCTCCCACGAGCAGTACTTC	CASSVEGSSHEQYF
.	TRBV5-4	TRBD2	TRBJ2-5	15	TGTGCCAGCAGCCTGGGGACTAGCGGGACGGGGACCCAGTACTTC	CASSLGTSGTGTQYF
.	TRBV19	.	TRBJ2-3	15	TGTGCCAGTAGTATATTACAGGGCCGCACAGATACGCAGTATTTT	CASSILQGRTDTQYF
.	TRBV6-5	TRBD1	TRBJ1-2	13	TGTGCCAGCAGTCGACAGGGTCAGGATGGCTACACCTTC	CASSRQGQDGYTF
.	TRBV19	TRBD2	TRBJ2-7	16	TGTGCCAGTAGCCCGGGACTAGCGGGGCCCTCCTACGAGCAGTACTTC	CASSPGLAGPSYEQYF
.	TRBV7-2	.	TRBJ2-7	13	TGTGCCAGCAGCTTAGAATCGGGGTACGAGCAGTACTTC	CASSLESGYEQYF
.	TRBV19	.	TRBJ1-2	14	TGTGCCAGTAGTATCGGACACAGAGGCGGGGGCTACACCTTC	CASSIGHRGGGYTF
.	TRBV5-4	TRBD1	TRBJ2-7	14	TGTGCCAGCAGCCGGGAACAGGGGTACTACGAGCAGTACTTC	CASSREQGYYEQYF
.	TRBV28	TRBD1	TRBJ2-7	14	TGTGCCAGCAGGGCCGGGACAGGAACCTACGAGCAGTACTTC	CASRAGTGTYEQYF
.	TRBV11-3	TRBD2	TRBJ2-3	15	TGTGCCAGCAGCCCGGGACTAGCTAGCACAGATACGCAGTATTTT	CASSPGLASTDTQYF
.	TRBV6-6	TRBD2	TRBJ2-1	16	TGTGCCAGCAGTTCGATCAGCGGGGTCTCCTACAATGAGCAGTTCTTC	CASSSISGVSYNEQFF
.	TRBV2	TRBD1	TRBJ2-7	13	TGTGCCAGCAGACAGGAGACAGGGGGCTCGGTTACCTTC	CASRQETGGSVTF
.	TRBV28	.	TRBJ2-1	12	TGTGCCAGCAGGGGGCTTGGCGGTGAGCAGTTCTTC	CASRGLGGEQFF